Listed below are T cell receptor beta chains from one sample, sequenced in a study of cytomegalovirus exposure and HLA in healthy donors. The method was immunoSEQ multiplex PCR; TCRdb's version includes in-frame clones alone and lacks a portion of them. The sample lists some 170,000 clones, about four fifths occurring once. Source material: PBMCs. These receptors were obtained from a woman between 18 and 29 years old in good health and CMV-seropositive. Both conserved end residues are part of each CDR3. The D gene is left open where the match is weak. Not every row has a clone size; where given, it reads once, few, many or a size class.

clone size: .
V gene: TRBV7-2
J gene: TRBJ2-7
D gene: TRBD1
CDR3 DNA: TGTGCCAGCCTTCCCGGACAGGGTCGATCCGAGCAGTACTTC
CDR3 protein: CASLPGQGRSEQYF

clone size: .
V gene: TRBV4-1
J gene: TRBJ2-2
D gene: TRBD1
CDR3 DNA: TGCGCCAGCAGCCAAGCGACAGGGGGCAGTTACACCGGGGAGCTGTTTTTT
CDR3 protein: CASSQATGGSYTGELFF

clone size: .
V gene: TRBV11-2
J gene: TRBJ2-2
D gene: TRBD2
CDR3 DNA: TGTGCCAGCAGCCCGCTTCGGGGGGAGGGCGGGGAGCTGTTTTTT
CDR3 protein: CASSPLRGEGGELFF

clone size: .
V gene: TRBV7-2
J gene: TRBJ2-1
D gene: .
CDR3 DNA: TGTGCCAGCAGCTTAGGGGGCCTGGGCAATCAGCAGTTCTTC
CDR3 protein: CASSLGGLGNQQFF

clone size: .
V gene: TRBV6-1
J gene: TRBJ1-5
D gene: .
CDR3 DNA: TGTGCCAGCAGTGGGGGCGGCCTTATAGGGCCCCAGCATTTT
CDR3 protein: CASSGGGLIGPQHF

clone size: few
V gene: TRBV25-1
J gene: TRBJ1-1
D gene: TRBD1
CDR3 DNA: TGTGCCAGCAGGACAGGGGAAGCTGAAGCTTTCTTT
CDR3 protein: CASRTGEAEAFF

clone size: few
V gene: TRBV19
J gene: TRBJ1-1
D gene: .
CDR3 DNA: TGTGCCAGTATGCAGGGGTACACTGAAGCTTTCTTT
CDR3 protein: CASMQGYTEAFF

clone size: .
V gene: TRBV5-4
J gene: TRBJ2-2
D gene: TRBD2
CDR3 DNA: TGTGCCAGCAGCCTCCGGGCTGCGGGGGACACCGGGGAGCTGTTTTTT
CDR3 protein: CASSLRAAGDTGELFF

clone size: .
V gene: TRBV29-1
J gene: TRBJ2-1
D gene: TRBD1
CDR3 DNA: TGCAGCGTTGAAGCTCTAAGGGGGCTGGGCTCCTACAATGAGCAGTTCTTC
CDR3 protein: CSVEALRGLGSYNEQFF

clone size: .
V gene: TRBV4-2
J gene: TRBJ1-4
D gene: TRBD1
CDR3 DNA: TGTGCCAGCAGCCAAGTAATACAGGGGGACGAAAAACTGTTTTTT
CDR3 protein: CASSQVIQGDEKLFF

clone size: .
V gene: TRBV7-9
J gene: TRBJ1-1
D gene: .
CDR3 DNA: TGTGCCAGCAGCTTAGGGCATTTCACTGAAGCTTTCTTT
CDR3 protein: CASSLGHFTEAFF

clone size: .
V gene: TRBV2
J gene: TRBJ2-1
D gene: TRBD1
CDR3 DNA: TGTGCCAGCAGTGAATTTCCGGGACAGGGCAATGAGCAGTTCTTC
CDR3 protein: CASSEFPGQGNEQFF

clone size: .
V gene: TRBV7-2
J gene: TRBJ2-5
D gene: .
CDR3 DNA: TGTGCCAGCAGCTTAGTCTCCAGGGCTCCCCAAGAGACCCAGTACTTC
CDR3 protein: CASSLVSRAPQETQYF

clone size: .
V gene: TRBV4-1
J gene: TRBJ2-1
D gene: .
CDR3 DNA: TGCGCCAGCAGCCAAGACTGGGGAGTTAGCGATGAGCAGTTCTTC
CDR3 protein: CASSQDWGVSDEQFF

clone size: .
V gene: TRBV7-8
J gene: TRBJ2-1
D gene: TRBD1
CDR3 DNA: TGTGCCAGCAGCTCCTGGACAGGGCGAGGTCGAAAGGAGTACAATGAGCAGTTCTTC
CDR3 protein: CASSSWTGRGRKEYNEQFF

clone size: few
V gene: TRBV11-3
J gene: TRBJ2-5
D gene: TRBD2
CDR3 DNA: TGTGCCAGCAGCTTAGGGGTTAGCGGGAGCCAAGAGACCCAGTACTTC
CDR3 protein: CASSLGVSGSQETQYF

clone size: .
V gene: TRBV5-6
J gene: TRBJ2-6
D gene: TRBD1
CDR3 DNA: TGTGCCAGCAGGCACGCCGGGACAGCCATTTCTGGGGCCAACGGCCTGACTTTC
CDR3 protein: CASRHAGTAISGANGLTF

clone size: .
V gene: TRBV7-9
J gene: TRBJ2-7
D gene: TRBD1
CDR3 DNA: TGTGCCAGCAGCCCCTCGAGGGGGACAGGGGACTACGAGCAGTACTTC
CDR3 protein: CASSPSRGTGDYEQYF

clone size: .
V gene: TRBV2
J gene: TRBJ2-7
D gene: TRBD1
CDR3 DNA: TGTGCCAGCAGTGGAGGGGACAGGGGTGTGTACGAGCAGTACTTC
CDR3 protein: CASSGGDRGVYEQYF

clone size: .
V gene: TRBV23-1
J gene: TRBJ2-7
D gene: TRBD2
CDR3 DNA: TGCGCCAGCAGTCAAAGATCGCGGGAGCGGGGGGCCGGCTACGAGCAGTACTTC
CDR3 protein: CASSQRSRERGAGYEQYF

clone size: .
V gene: TRBV7-2
J gene: TRBJ2-1
D gene: TRBD2
CDR3 DNA: TGTGCCAGCAGCCGAAGCGGGAATTCCTACAATGAGCAGTTCTTC
CDR3 protein: CASSRSGNSYNEQFF

clone size: .
V gene: TRBV9
J gene: TRBJ2-3
D gene: TRBD2
CDR3 DNA: TGTGCCAGCAGCGTCGCTTCTAGCGGGGCAGATACGCAGTATTTT
CDR3 protein: CASSVASSGADTQYF

clone size: .
V gene: TRBV27
J gene: TRBJ2-5
D gene: .
CDR3 DNA: TGTGCCAGCAGGCCGGGGGTCCAAGAGACCCAGTACTTC
CDR3 protein: CASRPGVQETQYF

clone size: .
V gene: TRBV7-8
J gene: TRBJ2-2
D gene: TRBD2
CDR3 DNA: TGTGCCAGCAGCTTAGGTGGGGGGGGTAACGGGGAGCTGTTTTTT
CDR3 protein: CASSLGGGGNGELFF

clone size: once
V gene: TRBV25-1
J gene: TRBJ1-3
D gene: .
CDR3 DNA: TGTGCCAGCAGTGACTCAGGGCTCTCTGGAAACACCATATATTTT
CDR3 protein: CASSDSGLSGNTIYF

clone size: .
V gene: TRBV15
J gene: TRBJ2-7
D gene: .
CDR3 DNA: TGTGCCACCAGCAGAGATACCGCGCGCGAGGGCTACGAGCAGTACTTC
CDR3 protein: CATSRDTAREGYEQYF

clone size: .
V gene: TRBV4-1
J gene: TRBJ2-2
D gene: .
CDR3 DNA: TGCGCCAGCAGGCCCACGCGGGGCTCGGGCACCGGGGAGCTGTTTTTT
CDR3 protein: CASRPTRGSGTGELFF

clone size: .
V gene: TRBV5-1
J gene: TRBJ2-5
D gene: .
CDR3 DNA: TGCGCCAGCAGCTTGGATCCGGGTACCGAGACCCAGTACTTC
CDR3 protein: CASSLDPGTETQYF

clone size: .
V gene: TRBV27
J gene: TRBJ2-2
D gene: TRBD1
CDR3 DNA: TGTGCCAGCAGTTTACCCGGGACAGGGGTCACCGGGGAGCTGTTTTTT
CDR3 protein: CASSLPGTGVTGELFF

clone size: .
V gene: TRBV19
J gene: TRBJ1-5
D gene: .
CDR3 DNA: TGTGCCAGTAGTATTGGCCAGGGCAATCAGCCCCAGCATTTT
CDR3 protein: CASSIGQGNQPQHF

clone size: .
V gene: TRBV5-1
J gene: TRBJ2-5
D gene: .
CDR3 DNA: TGCGCCAGCACGGACAGCCAAGAGACCCAGTACTTC
CDR3 protein: CASTDSQETQYF

clone size: .
V gene: TRBV28
J gene: TRBJ2-1
D gene: TRBD1
CDR3 DNA: TGTGCCAGCACCCCAATCCCCGGGACAGTCTCCTACAATGAGCAGTTCTTC
CDR3 protein: CASTPIPGTVSYNEQFF

clone size: .
V gene: TRBV29-1
J gene: TRBJ2-3
D gene: .
CDR3 DNA: TGCAGCGTTGTGGAGGAGTCCGTCGTAGATACGCAGTATTTT
CDR3 protein: CSVVEESVVDTQYF

clone size: .
V gene: TRBV13
J gene: TRBJ2-3
D gene: TRBD2
CDR3 DNA: TGTGCCAGCAGCGGTCAGGCGGGGGGCACAGATACGCAGTATTTT
CDR3 protein: CASSGQAGGTDTQYF

clone size: .
V gene: TRBV5-8
J gene: TRBJ2-3
D gene: TRBD1
CDR3 DNA: TGTGCCAGCAGCTTGCCGACCGGTCAGGGGGCTCGACGGGATACGCAGTATTTT
CDR3 protein: CASSLPTGQGARRDTQYF

clone size: .
V gene: TRBV7-9
J gene: TRBJ1-2
D gene: .
CDR3 DNA: TGTGCCAGCAGCCCGACAGGTTCTAACTATGGCTACACCTTC
CDR3 protein: CASSPTGSNYGYTF

clone size: .
V gene: TRBV15
J gene: TRBJ2-7
D gene: TRBD1
CDR3 DNA: TGTGCCACCAGCAGAGGAAGGGACAGCTTCTACGAGCAGTACTTC
CDR3 protein: CATSRGRDSFYEQYF

clone size: .
V gene: TRBV28
J gene: TRBJ2-5
D gene: .
CDR3 DNA: TGTGCCAGCCGAGGCGGGTTGAAGACCCAGTACTTC
CDR3 protein: CASRGGLKTQYF

clone size: .
V gene: TRBV5-5
J gene: TRBJ2-1
D gene: TRBD2
CDR3 DNA: TGTGCCAGCAGCTTTTTTAGCGGGGGGCCTTACAATGAGCAGTTCTTC
CDR3 protein: CASSFFSGGPYNEQFF

clone size: .
V gene: TRBV28
J gene: TRBJ1-2
D gene: TRBD1
CDR3 DNA: TGTGCCAGCCGGACAGGGCCTAACTATGGCTACACCTTC
CDR3 protein: CASRTGPNYGYTF

clone size: .
V gene: TRBV15
J gene: TRBJ1-5
D gene: TRBD1
CDR3 DNA: TGTGCCACCAGCAGTTTTCAGGGGGCTAATCAGCCCCAGCATTTT
CDR3 protein: CATSSFQGANQPQHF

clone size: .
V gene: TRBV5-1
J gene: TRBJ1-2
D gene: .
CDR3 DNA: TGCGCCAGCAGCCCATTCCAGGGCCACTATGGCTACACCTTC
CDR3 protein: CASSPFQGHYGYTF

clone size: .
V gene: TRBV5-6
J gene: TRBJ1-1
D gene: .
CDR3 DNA: TGTGCCAGCAGCTTGGTGGACATGGGTTCTTCTGAAGCTTTCTTT
CDR3 protein: CASSLVDMGSSEAFF

clone size: .
V gene: TRBV18
J gene: TRBJ1-5
D gene: TRBD1
CDR3 DNA: TGTGCCAGCTCAGGCACAGGGGAAAGCAATCAGCCCCAGCATTTT
CDR3 protein: CASSGTGESNQPQHF

clone size: .
V gene: TRBV7-8
J gene: TRBJ1-5
D gene: TRBD1
CDR3 DNA: TGTGCCAGCAGCCCCCAACCGGGACAGGGAAGGAGTCAGCCCCAGCATTTT
CDR3 protein: CASSPQPGQGRSQPQHF

clone size: .
V gene: TRBV6-5
J gene: TRBJ1-6
D gene: TRBD1
CDR3 DNA: TGTGCCAGCAGCCGAGGACAGGGGAGGCCACCCCTCCACTTT
CDR3 protein: CASSRGQGRPPLHF

clone size: .
V gene: TRBV11-2
J gene: TRBJ1-4
D gene: .
CDR3 DNA: TGTGCCAGCAGCTCTACGGGGGGGGCAGCGACTAATGAAAAACTGTTTTTT
CDR3 protein: CASSSTGGAATNEKLFF